The 14 T cell receptor beta chains listed next were all sequenced from one sample in a study of T cell responses to AZD1222 COVID-19 vaccine. The assay was immunoSEQ multiplex PCR, and TCRdb's table has in-frame clones only and misses some. The sample has approximately 80,000 clones, roughly 85% seen once; the top ten hold around 3.6%. This specimen consisted of peripheral blood, obtained 28 days after the second AZD1222 dose. These receptors were taken from an adult who received the AZD1222 COVID-19 vaccine.

The CDR3: CASSPMSLTGELFF. The CDR3 nucleotides read TGTGCCAGCAGCCCCATGTCGCTCACCGGGGAGCTGTTTTTT. The chain links TRBV11-2 to TRBJ2-2; D is unresolved. V was pared by 5 bases and J by 4 bases, with 11 bases between. The length of the CDR3 is 14 residues. Germline V gene sequence: CDR1 SGHAT, CDR2 FQNNGV.

This CDR3 is CASSYPTYEQYF. The CDR3 DNA reads TGTGCCAGCAGTTATCCGACCTACGAGCAGTACTTC. V and J are TRBV28 and TRBJ2-7; no clear D gene. The CDR3 totals 12 residues. Germline CDR1 reads MDHEN; CDR2 reads SYDVKM. With 4 bases removed from V and 2 bases from J, the gap between germline ends came to 6 bases.

This clone was picked up one time. The V and J genes are TRBV27 and TRBJ2-2; 14 bases fit TRBD2. The CDR3 has 17 amino acids. Germline trimming cut 5 bases from V and 6 bases from J; bases unmatched to any gene: 8. Germline V gene lookup returns CDR1 MNHEY and CDR2 SMNVEV (reference sequence). The CDR3, as DNA: TGTGCCAGCAGTCTGCTGGGACTAGCGGGAGCCCCCGGGGAGCTGTTTTTT. It translates to CASSLLGLAGAPGELFF.

This clone occurred once. The chain carries TRBV7-9 and TRBJ1-4; 7 positions match TRBD1. The germline V gene has CDR1 SEHNR and CDR2 FQNEAQ (reference sequence). This CDR3 region has 15 residues. Losses at the gene ends were 5 bases for V and 7 bases for J; bases not matched to a gene: 10. CDR3 protein: CASSAQQGVGEKLFF. In nucleotides, the CDR3 is TGTGCCAGCAGCGCACAGCAGGGGGTCGGTGAAAAACTGTTTTTT.

The chain carries TRBV28 and TRBJ2-5, with 7 bases lining up with TRBD1. Germline lookup yields CDR1 MDHEN and CDR2 SYDVKM. The CDR3 is 16 amino acids. Trimming took 2 bases from V and 0 from J; bases not matched to a gene: 6. CDR3: CASSLSPTGYQETQYF. CDR3 DNA sequence: TGTGCCAGCAGTTTAAGTCCGACAGGGTACCAAGAGACCCAGTACTTC.

This clone was detected a few times. The chain links TRBV2 to TRBJ2-1; 11 bases align to TRBD2. V was pared by 6 bases and J by 6 bases, with 1 base of the junction left unmatched. Germline CDR1 and CDR2: SNHLY and FYNNEI. The CDR3 runs to 13 residues. CDR3 nucleotide sequence: TGTGCCAGCAGCCTAGCGGGGGGCAATGAGCAGTTCTTC. As protein: CASSLAGGNEQFF.

The rearrangement links TRBV3-1 (or the pseudogene TRBV3-2) to TRBJ1-4; D might be TRBD1 (6 bases). CDR3 length equals 14 residues. Germline CDR1 and CDR2: LGHDT and YNNKEL (reference sequence). V dropped 4 bases and J dropped 10 bases, with 16 bases sitting between them. The CDR3 reads CASSPQQGFRKLFF. In nucleotides, the CDR3 is TGTGCCAGCAGCCCCCAACAGGGATTCCGAAAACTGTTTTTT.

V is TRBV4-1 and J is TRBJ2-7, with TRBD1 as a possible D gene (5 bases). The V end lost 0 bases, the J end lost 3 bases, and 12 bases lay between the germline ends. The germline gives CDR1 MGHRA, CDR2 YSYEKL. The CDR3 length is 15 residues. DNA of the CDR3: TGCGCCAGCAGCCAAGATGCCGGGCAGGGCTACGAGCAGTACTTC. It translates to CASSQDAGQGYEQYF.

The CDR3 sequence: CASSQPRDNEQYF. Here the CDR3 DNA reads TGTGCCAGCAGCCAACCCCGGGACAACGAGCAGTACTTC. The rearrangement uses TRBV28 and TRBJ2-7; a weak D match, TRBD1 (6 bases). V dropped 6 bases and J dropped 5 bases, with 14 bases sitting between them. CDR3 size: 13 residues. Per germline, CDR1 MDHEN and CDR2 SYDVKM.

The J gene is TRBJ1-3, the V gene TRBV2; no reliable D call. The length of the CDR3 is 11 residues. Trimming removed 7 bases from V and 9 bases from J, with 10 bases in between. Germline loops: CDR1 SNHLY, CDR2 FYNNEI. The CDR3 here is CASIRHPTIYF. The CDR3 nucleotides are TGTGCCAGCATTCGGCATCCCACCATATATTTT.

V and J are TRBV11-1 and TRBJ1-1, with D uncertain. The CDR3 loop spans 11 amino acids. V was cut by 2 bases and J by 5 bases, with 3 bases left in between. Per the germline V gene, CDR1 is SGHAT and CDR2 is FQDESV (reference sequence). DNA of the CDR3: TGTGCCAGCAGCTTATGGACTGAAGCTTTCTTT. This codes for CASSLWTEAFF.

This clone was observed a handful of times. The chain couples TRBV4-1 to TRBJ1-1; D unclear. Germline CDR1 MGHRA, CDR2 YSYEKL. Trimming removed 0 bases from V and 4 bases from J, with 15 bases in between. The CDR3 consists of 16 residues. The CDR3 DNA reads TGCGCCAGCAGCCAAGAATCAAACAGCTTTTTCACTGAAGCTTTCTTT. Translating gives CASSQESNSFFTEAFF.

The chain couples TRBV28 to TRBJ1-5; 7 bases match TRBD1. Germline lookup yields CDR1 MDHEN and CDR2 SYDVKM. J lost 7 bases, V lost 7 bases, and 19 bases had no gene match. This CDR3 is 17 amino acids long. CDR3 in amino acids: CASTPTGRQGGRQPQHF. CDR3 in DNA: TGTGCCAGCACCCCGACGGGGAGACAGGGAGGTCGCCAGCCCCAGCATTTT.

This chain links TRBV7-3 with TRBJ1-1; 9 nucleotides line up with TRBD1. With 4 bases clipped from V and 8 bases from J, the junction kept 8 bases outside the gene matches. Germline V gives CDR1 SGHTA, CDR2 FQGTGA. CDR3 length: 14 amino acids. The CDR3 loop reads CASSSGQGGSEAFF. For the CDR3, the DNA is TGTGCCAGCAGCTCGGGACAGGGAGGATCCGAAGCTTTCTTT.